A single sample gave rise to the 18 T cell receptor beta chains below, sequenced in a study of siplizumab effects on memory and regulatory T cells. TCRdb keeps only in-frame clones here, not all; method: immunoSEQ multiplex PCR. This table holds some 100,000 clones, just over 90% found once. The material sequenced was Tregs sorted from blood. The source of these receptors is a human donor in good health.

V usage is TRBV9 and J usage is TRBJ2-1; TRBD1 matches at 7 bases. V was pared by 3 bases and J by 0 bases, with 6 bases of the junction left unmatched. CDR1 is SGDLS and CDR2 is YYNGEE in the germline V gene. The CDR3 consists of 16 residues. The CDR3, as DNA: TGTGCCAGCAGCGGCTACAGGGGAAGCTCCTACAATGAGCAGTTCTTC. Translation: CASSGYRGSSYNEQFF.

The chain links TRBV6-6 to TRBJ2-1; D possibly uses TRBD1 or TRBD2 (5 bases each). Trimming left V 6 bases short and J 2 bases short, with 11 bases between. The CDR3 contains 14 residues. The germline gives CDR1 MNHNY, CDR2 SVGAGI (reference sequence). CDR3 in amino acids: CASRDGGPYNEQFF. CDR3 DNA sequence: TGTGCCAGCAGGGATGGGGGACCCTACAATGAGCAGTTCTTC.

This clone was observed a handful of times. The CDR3 loop reads CASTVSDRSGGYTF. DNA of the CDR3: TGTGCCAGTACCGTCAGTGATCGTAGTGGTGGCTACACCTTC. V and J are TRBV19 and TRBJ1-2; D call uncertain. CDR3 length: 14 residues. Per the germline V gene, CDR1 is LNHDA and CDR2 is SQIVND (reference sequence). V was trimmed by 7 bases and J by 7 bases, leaving 19 bases between them.

The J gene is TRBJ1-6, the V gene TRBV6-6; D uncertain. This CDR3 is 15 amino acids long. Germline V CDR1 and CDR2: MNHNY, SVGAGI (reference sequence). Trimming shortened V by 2 bases and J by 4 bases, and 9 bases separated the two germline ends. The CDR3 region is CASSYPAQYNSPLHF. The CDR3 nucleotides read TGTGCCAGCAGTTACCCAGCTCAGTATAATTCACCCCTCCACTTT.

The V gene is TRBV2, the J gene TRBJ2-1, with 8 positions matching TRBD2. The CDR3 loop spans 12 amino acids. Germline V gene sequence: CDR1 SNHLY, CDR2 FYNNEI. J was trimmed by 9 bases and V by 9 bases; bases with no gene match: 7. CDR3 sequence reads: CASTGGVVEQFF. CDR3 DNA sequence: TGTGCCAGTACCGGGGGGGTGGTTGAGCAGTTCTTC. Using reference TRBV2 and TRBJ2-1 for the parts outside the CDR3, the full variable domain is EPEVTQTPSHQVTQMGQEVILRCVPISNHLYFYWYRQILGQKVEFLVSFYNNEISEKSEIFDDQFSVERPDGSNFTLKIRSTKLEDSAMYFCASTGGVVEQFFGPGTRLTVL.

This clone came up once. The V gene is TRBV29-1, the J gene TRBJ1-2; D gene unclear. Germline V gene data show CDR1 as SQVTM and CDR2 as ANQGSEA. The CDR3 has 12 residues. The CDR3 coding sequence is TGCAGTGCGGGAGGGCCAGGCTATGGCTACACCTTC. Amino acid sequence: CSAGGPGYGYTF.

The chain employs TRBV5-1 and TRBJ2-2; 14 bases agree with TRBD2. The CDR3 runs to 17 residues. With V trimmed by 4 bases and J by 1 base, 3 bases remained unmatched. Germline V lookup: CDR1 SGHRS, CDR2 YFSETQ. Written as DNA, the CDR3 is TGCGCCAGCAGCCTGGGGACTAGCGGGAGGAACACCGGGGAGCTGTTTTTT. Translating gives CASSLGTSGRNTGELFF.

The chain couples TRBV19 to TRBJ1-4; 8 nucleotides agree with TRBD1. CDR3 length: 15 residues. CDR1 LNHDA and CDR2 SQIVND come from the germline V gene (reference sequence). Trimming took 8 bases from V and 1 from J; bases not matched to a gene: 6. The CDR3 region has the DNA TGTGCCAGTGCTAAAGGACAGGGAACTAATGAAAAACTGTTTTTT. Translation gives CASAKGQGTNEKLFF.

The chain carries TRBV7-2 and TRBJ2-5; D is undetermined. V dropped 5 bases and J dropped 5 bases, with 9 bases sitting between them. The CDR3 is made up of 12 amino acids. The germline V gene has CDR1 SGHTA and CDR2 FQGNSA. The CDR3 reads CASSPLLETQYF. DNA for the CDR3: TGTGCCAGCAGCCCCCTCCTTGAGACCCAGTACTTC.

The chain carries TRBV5-1 and TRBJ1-1; D is unresolved. V was cut by 7 bases and J by 5 bases, with 15 bases left in between. Germline assignment: CDR1 SGHRS and CDR2 YFSETQ. This CDR3 contains 13 residues. The CDR3 protein is CASVQPPGTEAFF. DNA for the CDR3: TGCGCCAGCGTACAACCCCCGGGGACTGAAGCTTTCTTT.

This chain uses TRBV5-1 with TRBJ1-2, with unresolved D. CDR1 and CDR2 from the germline V gene are SGHRS and YFSETQ. The ends were cut back, 4 bases at V and 9 bases at J, with 10 bases in the middle. This CDR3 contains 11 residues. The CDR3 nucleotides read TGCGCCAGCAGCACCGCCACGAGCTACACCTTC. This translates into CASSTATSYTF. The variable domain in full, completed from reference TRBV5-1 and TRBJ1-2, reads KAGVTQTPRYLIKTRGQQVTLSCSPISGHRSVSWYQQTPGQGLQFLFEYFSETQRNKGNFPGRFSGRQFSNSRSEMNVSTLELGDSALYLCASSTATSYTFGSGTRLTVV.

The rearrangement links TRBV25-1 to TRBJ2-7; possibly TRBD1 for D (5 bases). Trimming removed 7 bases from V and 1 base from J, with 14 bases in between. Germline V gene sequence: CDR1 MGHDK, CDR2 SYGVNS. This CDR3 region has 14 residues. The CDR3 loop reads CASTTGPASYEQYF. CDR3 sequence (DNA): TGTGCCAGCACTACAGGTCCTGCATCCTACGAGCAGTACTTC.

The chain uses TRBV5-1 and TRBJ1-3, with D possibly being TRBD1 (5 bases). The CDR3 consists of 16 residues. CDR1 and CDR2 from the germline V gene are SGHRS and YFSETQ. V was shortened by 4 bases and J by 0 bases, with 14 bases between the two germline ends. The CDR3 region is CASSPGTHPSGNTIYF. CDR3 coding DNA: TGCGCCAGCAGCCCCGGGACCCATCCCTCTGGAAACACCATATATTTT.

CDR3 sequence (DNA): TGTGCCAGCCCGTCCTACGAGCAGTACTTC. It codes for CASPSYEQYF. The chain uses TRBV6-5 and TRBJ2-7, with D unclear. The V and J ends lost 8 bases and 1 base respectively, with 3 bases between them. Per germline, CDR1 MNHEY and CDR2 SVGAGI. The CDR3 runs 10 residues.

V gene TRBV5-1 combines with J gene TRBJ1-4; D may be TRBD1 (5 bases). V gave up 5 bases and J gave up 8 bases, with 19 bases separating them. The CDR3 extends over 15 amino acids. Germline CDR1 SGHRS, CDR2 YFSETQ. CDR3: CASSFVAGEGEKLFF. Here the CDR3 DNA reads TGCGCCAGCAGTTTTGTGGCGGGAGAGGGGGAAAAACTGTTTTTT.

CDR3 loop: CASSFSGGGDNEQFF. CDR3 bases: TGTGCCAGCAGTTTCTCCGGGGGCGGGGACAATGAGCAGTTCTTC. The chain couples TRBV6-5 to TRBJ2-1; D might be TRBD1 or TRBD2, each matching 6 bases. The CDR3 contains 15 residues. Trimming left V 4 bases short and J 5 bases short, with 15 bases between. CDR1 is MNHEY and CDR2 is SVGAGI in the germline V gene.

The CDR3 region has the DNA TGTGCCAGCAGCCCAGTTGGGGGGGCGCCCACTGAAGCTTTCTTT. Its protein is CASSPVGGAPTEAFF. This sequence joins TRBV7-9 and TRBJ1-1; D is perhaps TRBD1 (6 bases). The length of the CDR3 is 15 residues. Germline values: CDR1 SEHNR, CDR2 FQNEAQ (reference sequence). The V and J ends lost 5 bases and 4 bases respectively, with 17 bases between them.

The chain links TRBV6-5 to TRBJ1-1; a weak D match, TRBD1 (5 bases). This CDR3 has 14 residues. Germline V gives CDR1 MNHEY, CDR2 SVGAGI. V shed 4 bases and J shed 1 base, with 10 bases lying between them. The CDR3 loop is CASSLQDSNTEAFF. Here the CDR3 DNA reads TGTGCCAGCAGTTTACAGGATTCGAACACTGAAGCTTTCTTT.